This record looks at one T cell receptor (beta chain) sequence and its context. What it binds is unknown. The source of the sample is a study of beta chain features in type 1 diabetes. Study conclusions and caveats: An over-representation of cells with high TCR expression could result from cDNA sequencing. For Type 1 diabetes patients, all four CD4+ subsets carried TCRB CDR3s that were moderately but significantly shorter.

The investigators reverse transcribed all of the isolated RNA, so they sequenced expressed TCRB transcripts. The protocol was immunoSEQ multiplex PCR, while the TCRdb copy is restricted to in-frame clones and leaves out a portion. The repertoire consists of hundreds of thousands of clones, with over 10% occurring once and the leading ten covering under 0.02%. The purity of all sorted populations exceeded 95%. The CDR3 has 15 amino acids. CDR1 is SGHRS, CDR2 YFSETQ, per germline. V was clipped by 0 bases and J by 3 bases; unmatched bases: 4. The chain links TRBV5-1 to TRBJ2-7, with 9 bases fitting TRBD1. This TCR was recovered from a man younger than 35 in good health. Sequencing was performed on naive CD4+ T cells from blood. CDR3 sequence (DNA): TGCGCCAGCAGCTTGGCCACGGACAGGGGCTACGAGCAGTACTTC. Translation: CASSLATDRGYEQYF.